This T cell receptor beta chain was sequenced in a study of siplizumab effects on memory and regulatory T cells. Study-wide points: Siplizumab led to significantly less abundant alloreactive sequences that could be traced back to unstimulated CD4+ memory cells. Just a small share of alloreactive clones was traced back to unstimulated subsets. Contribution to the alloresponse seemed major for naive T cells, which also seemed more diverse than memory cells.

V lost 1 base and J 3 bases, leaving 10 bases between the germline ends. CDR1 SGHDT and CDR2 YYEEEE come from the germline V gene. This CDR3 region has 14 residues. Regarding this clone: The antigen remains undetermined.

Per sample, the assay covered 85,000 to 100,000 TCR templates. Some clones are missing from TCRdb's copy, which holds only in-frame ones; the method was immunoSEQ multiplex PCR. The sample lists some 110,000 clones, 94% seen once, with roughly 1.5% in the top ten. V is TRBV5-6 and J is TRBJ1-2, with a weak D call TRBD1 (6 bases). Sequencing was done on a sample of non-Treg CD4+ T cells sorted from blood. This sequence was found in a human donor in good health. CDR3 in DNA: TGTGCCAGCAGCTTGATCAAGGGGGACTATGGCTACACCTTC. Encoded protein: CASSLIKGDYGYTF.